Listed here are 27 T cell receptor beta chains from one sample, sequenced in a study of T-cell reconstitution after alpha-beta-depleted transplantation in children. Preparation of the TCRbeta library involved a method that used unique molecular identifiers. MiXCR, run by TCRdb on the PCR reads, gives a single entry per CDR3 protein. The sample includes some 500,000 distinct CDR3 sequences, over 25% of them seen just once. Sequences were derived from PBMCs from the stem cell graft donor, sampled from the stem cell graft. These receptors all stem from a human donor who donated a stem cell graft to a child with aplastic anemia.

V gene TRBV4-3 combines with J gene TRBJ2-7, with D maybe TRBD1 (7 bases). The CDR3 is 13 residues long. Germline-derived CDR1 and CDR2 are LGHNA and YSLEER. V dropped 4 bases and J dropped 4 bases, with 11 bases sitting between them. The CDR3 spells CASSRQGGYEQYF. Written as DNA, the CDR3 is TGCGCCAGCAGCCGTCAGGGGGGTTACGAGCAGTACTTC.

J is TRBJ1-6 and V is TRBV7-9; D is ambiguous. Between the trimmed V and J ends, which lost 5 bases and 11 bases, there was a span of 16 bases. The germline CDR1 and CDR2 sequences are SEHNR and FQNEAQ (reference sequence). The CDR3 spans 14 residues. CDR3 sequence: CASSVEGIGPPLHF. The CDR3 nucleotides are TGTGCCAGCAGCGTCGAGGGTATCGGGCCACCCCTCCACTTT. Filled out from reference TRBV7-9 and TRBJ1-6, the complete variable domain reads DTGVSQNPRHKITKRGQNVTFRCDPISEHNRLYWYRQTLGQGPEFLTYFQNEAQLEKSRLLSDRFSAERPKGSFSTLEIQRTEQGDSAMYLCASSVEGIGPPLHFGNGTRLTVT.

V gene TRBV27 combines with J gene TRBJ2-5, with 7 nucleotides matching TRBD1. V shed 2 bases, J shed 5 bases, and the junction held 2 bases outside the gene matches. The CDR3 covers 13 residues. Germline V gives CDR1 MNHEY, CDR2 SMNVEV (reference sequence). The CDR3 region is CASSLHRGETQYF. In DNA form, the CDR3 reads TGTGCCAGCAGTTTACACAGGGGTGAGACCCAGTACTTC.

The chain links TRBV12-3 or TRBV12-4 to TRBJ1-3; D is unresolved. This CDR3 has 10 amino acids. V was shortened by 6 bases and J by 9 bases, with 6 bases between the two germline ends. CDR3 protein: CASSLTTIYF. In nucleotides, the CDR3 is TGTGCCAGCAGCTTAACCACCATATATTTT.

As DNA, the CDR3 is TGTGCCAGCAGACCAAGAGACCGCAACTATGGCTACACCTTC. It specifies CASRPRDRNYGYTF. This chain joins TRBV12-3 or TRBV12-4 and TRBJ1-2; unclear D gene. CDR3 length: 14 amino acids. The V end was cut by 6 bases, the J end by 2 bases, with 13 bases between.

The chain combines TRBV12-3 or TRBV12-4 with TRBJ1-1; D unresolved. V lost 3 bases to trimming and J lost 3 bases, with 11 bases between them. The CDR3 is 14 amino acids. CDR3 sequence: CASSFRQTDTEAFF. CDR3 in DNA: TGTGCCAGCAGTTTTAGGCAAACCGACACTGAAGCTTTCTTT.

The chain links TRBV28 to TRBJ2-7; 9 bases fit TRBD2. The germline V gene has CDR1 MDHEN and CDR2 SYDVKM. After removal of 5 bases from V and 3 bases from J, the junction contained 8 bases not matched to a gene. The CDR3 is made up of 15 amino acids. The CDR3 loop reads CASSTMTSGVYEQYF. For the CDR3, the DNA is TGTGCCAGCAGTACTATGACTAGCGGAGTCTACGAGCAGTACTTC.

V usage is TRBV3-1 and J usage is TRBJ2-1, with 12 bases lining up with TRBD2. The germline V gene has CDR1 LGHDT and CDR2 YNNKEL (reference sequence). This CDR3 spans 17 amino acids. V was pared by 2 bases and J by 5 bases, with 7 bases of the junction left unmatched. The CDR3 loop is CASSQSPTSGSDNEQFF. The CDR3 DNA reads TGTGCCAGCAGCCAATCCCCGACTAGCGGGAGTGACAATGAGCAGTTCTTC.

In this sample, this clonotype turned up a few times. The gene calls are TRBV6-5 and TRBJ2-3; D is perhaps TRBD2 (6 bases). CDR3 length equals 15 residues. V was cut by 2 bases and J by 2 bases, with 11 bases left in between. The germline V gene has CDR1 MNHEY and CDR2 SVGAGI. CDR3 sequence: CASSYGGTLTDTQYF. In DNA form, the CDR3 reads TGTGCCAGCAGTTACGGGGGGACTCTCACAGATACGCAGTATTTT.

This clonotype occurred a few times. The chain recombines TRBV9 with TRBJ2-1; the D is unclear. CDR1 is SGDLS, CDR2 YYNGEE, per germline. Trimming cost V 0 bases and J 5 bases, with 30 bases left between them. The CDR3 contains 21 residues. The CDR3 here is CASSVEGTGIVTGRKDNEQFF. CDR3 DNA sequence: TGTGCCAGCAGCGTAGAAGGAACGGGTATCGTGACTGGCAGGAAGGACAATGAGCAGTTCTTC.

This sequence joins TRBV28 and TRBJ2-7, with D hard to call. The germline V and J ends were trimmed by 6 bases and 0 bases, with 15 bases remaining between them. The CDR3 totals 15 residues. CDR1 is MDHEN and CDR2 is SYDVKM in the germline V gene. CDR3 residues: CASRRPTGSSYEQYF. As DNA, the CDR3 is TGTGCCAGCAGACGACCGACCGGAAGCTCCTACGAGCAGTACTTC. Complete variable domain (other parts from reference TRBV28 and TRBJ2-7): DVKVTQSSRYLVKRTGEKVFLECVQDMDHENMFWYRQDPGLGLRLIYFSYDVKMKEKGDIPEGYSVSREKKERFSLILESASTNQTSMYLCASRRPTGSSYEQYFGPGTRLTVT.

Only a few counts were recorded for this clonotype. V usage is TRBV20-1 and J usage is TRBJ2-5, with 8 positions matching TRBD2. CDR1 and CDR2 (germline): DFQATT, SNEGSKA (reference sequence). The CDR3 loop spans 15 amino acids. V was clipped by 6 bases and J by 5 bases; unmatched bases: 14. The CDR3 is CSALRPSGSRETQYF. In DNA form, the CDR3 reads TGCAGTGCCCTCAGACCGAGCGGGAGTAGGGAGACCCAGTACTTC.

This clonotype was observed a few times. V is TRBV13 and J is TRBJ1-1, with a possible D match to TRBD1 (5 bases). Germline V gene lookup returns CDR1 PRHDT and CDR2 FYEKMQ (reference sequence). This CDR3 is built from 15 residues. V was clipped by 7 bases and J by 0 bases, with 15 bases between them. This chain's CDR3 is CASTLAGALNTEAFF. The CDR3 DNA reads TGTGCCAGCACCCTTGCCGGGGCGCTGAACACTGAAGCTTTCTTT.

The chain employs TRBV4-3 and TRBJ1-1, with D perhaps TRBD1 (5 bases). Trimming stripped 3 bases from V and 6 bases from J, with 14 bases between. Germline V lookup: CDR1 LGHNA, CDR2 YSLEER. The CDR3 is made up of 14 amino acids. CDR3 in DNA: TGCGCCAGCAGCCAGGATAGCCAGGGAGCTGAAGCTTTCTTT. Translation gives CASSQDSQGAEAFF.

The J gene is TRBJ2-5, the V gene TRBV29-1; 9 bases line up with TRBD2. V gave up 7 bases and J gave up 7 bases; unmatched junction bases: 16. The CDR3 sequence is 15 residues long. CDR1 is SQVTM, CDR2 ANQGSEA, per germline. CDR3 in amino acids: CSAAPRGRAEGTQYF. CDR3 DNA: TGCAGCGCGGCCCCCCGCGGGAGGGCCGAGGGGACCCAGTACTTC. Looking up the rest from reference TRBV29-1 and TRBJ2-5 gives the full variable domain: SAVISQKPSRDICQRGTSLTIQCQVDSQVTMMFWYRQQPGQSLTLIATANQGSEATYESGFVIDKFPISRPNLTFSTLTVSNMSPEDSSIYLCSAAPRGRAEGTQYFGPGTRLLVL.

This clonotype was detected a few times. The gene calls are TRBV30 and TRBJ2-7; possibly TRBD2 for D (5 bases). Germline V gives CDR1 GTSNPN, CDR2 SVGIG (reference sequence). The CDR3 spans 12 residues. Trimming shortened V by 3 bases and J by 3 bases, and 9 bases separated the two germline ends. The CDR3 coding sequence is TGTGCCTGGAGCGATACTAGCTACGAGCAGTACTTC. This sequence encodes CAWSDTSYEQYF.

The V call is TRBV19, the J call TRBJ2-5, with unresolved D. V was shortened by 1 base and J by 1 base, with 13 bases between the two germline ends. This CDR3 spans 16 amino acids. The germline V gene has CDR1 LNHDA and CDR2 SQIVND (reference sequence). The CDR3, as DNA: TGTGCCAGTAGTATAGCCCACCCTCGGCTCCAAGAGACCCAGTACTTC. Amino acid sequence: CASSIAHPRLQETQYF.

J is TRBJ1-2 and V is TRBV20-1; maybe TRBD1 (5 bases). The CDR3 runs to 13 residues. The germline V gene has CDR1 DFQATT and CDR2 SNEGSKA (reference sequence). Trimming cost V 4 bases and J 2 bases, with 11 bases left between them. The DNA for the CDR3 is TGCAGTGCTAATCCACAGGCCAACTATGGCTACACCTTC. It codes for CSANPQANYGYTF.

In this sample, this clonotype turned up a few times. The CDR3 here is CSVLTGGGEKLFF. CDR3 nucleotides: TGCAGCGTTTTGACAGGGGGCGGTGAAAAACTGTTTTTT. V is TRBV29-1 and J is TRBJ1-4; 10 nucleotides match TRBD1. Germline V gives CDR1 SQVTM, CDR2 ANQGSEA. The CDR3 length is 13 residues. The trim removed 5 bases at V and 7 bases at J, leaving 4 bases unmatched.

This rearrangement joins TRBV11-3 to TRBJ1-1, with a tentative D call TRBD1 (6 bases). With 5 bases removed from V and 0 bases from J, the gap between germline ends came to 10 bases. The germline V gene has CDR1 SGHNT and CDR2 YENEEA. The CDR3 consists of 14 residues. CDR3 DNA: TGTGCCAGCAGCACCGGACAGATGAACACTGAAGCTTTCTTT. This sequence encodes CASSTGQMNTEAFF.

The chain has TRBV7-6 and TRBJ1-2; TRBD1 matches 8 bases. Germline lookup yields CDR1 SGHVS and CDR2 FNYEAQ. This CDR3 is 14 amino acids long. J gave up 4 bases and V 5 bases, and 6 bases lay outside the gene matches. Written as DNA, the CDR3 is TGTGCCAGCAGCCCAGGGGGCCCAAGCTATGGCTACACCTTC. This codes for CASSPGGPSYGYTF.

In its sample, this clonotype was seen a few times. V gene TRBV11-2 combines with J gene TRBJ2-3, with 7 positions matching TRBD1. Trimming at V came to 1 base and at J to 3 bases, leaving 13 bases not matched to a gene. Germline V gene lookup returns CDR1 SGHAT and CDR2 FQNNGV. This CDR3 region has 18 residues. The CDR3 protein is CASSLGGLAGGRTDTQYF. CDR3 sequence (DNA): TGTGCCAGCAGCTTAGGAGGTTTGGCAGGGGGTAGGACAGATACGCAGTATTTT.

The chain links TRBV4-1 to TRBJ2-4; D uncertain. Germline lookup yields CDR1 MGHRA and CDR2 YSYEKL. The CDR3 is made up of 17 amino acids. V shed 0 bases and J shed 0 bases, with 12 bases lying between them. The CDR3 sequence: CASSQDGNKGAKNIQYF. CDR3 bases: TGCGCCAGCAGCCAAGATGGGAATAAGGGAGCCAAAAACATTCAGTACTTC.

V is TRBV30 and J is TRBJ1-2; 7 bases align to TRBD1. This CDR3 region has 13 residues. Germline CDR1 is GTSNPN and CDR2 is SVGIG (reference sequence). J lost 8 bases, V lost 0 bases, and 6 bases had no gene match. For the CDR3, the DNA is TGTGCCTGGAGTGTTCCCGACAGGGCGGGCTACACCTTC. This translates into CAWSVPDRAGYTF.

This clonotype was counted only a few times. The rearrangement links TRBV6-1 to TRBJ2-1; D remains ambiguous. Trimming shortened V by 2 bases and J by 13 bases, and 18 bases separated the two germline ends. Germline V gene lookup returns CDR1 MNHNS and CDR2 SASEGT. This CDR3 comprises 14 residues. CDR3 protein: CASSEPSHRTVQFF. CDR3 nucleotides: TGTGCCAGCAGTGAACCCTCCCACCGGACGGTACAGTTCTTC.

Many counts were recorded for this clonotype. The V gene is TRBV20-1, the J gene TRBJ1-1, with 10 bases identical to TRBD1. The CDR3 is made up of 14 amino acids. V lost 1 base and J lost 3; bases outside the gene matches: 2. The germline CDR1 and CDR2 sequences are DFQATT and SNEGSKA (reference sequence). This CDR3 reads CSARGTGGDTEAFF. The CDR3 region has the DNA TGCAGTGCTAGAGGGACAGGGGGGGACACTGAAGCTTTCTTT.

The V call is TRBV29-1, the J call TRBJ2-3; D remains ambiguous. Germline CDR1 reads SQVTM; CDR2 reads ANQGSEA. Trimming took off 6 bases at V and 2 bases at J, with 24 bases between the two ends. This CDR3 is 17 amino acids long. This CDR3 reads CSVSLLDGHWYTDTQYF. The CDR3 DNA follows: TGCAGCGTCTCCCTACTCGACGGGCATTGGTACACAGATACGCAGTATTTT.